These 32 T cell receptor beta chains were all obtained from the same sample, sequenced in a study of CD8 T cells in Susac syndrome. RNA was extracted with the RNeasy kit, and a quantity of 0.5 to 1 ug was reverse transcribed using random hexamers. TCRdb passed the immunoSEQ multiplex PCR reads through MiXCR, listing each CDR3 protein once. This sample has 250,000 to 300,000 distinct CDR3 sequences, with approximately 90% found just once. The source material was CD8+ T cells from PBMCs. These receptors all stem from a human donor with multiple sclerosis.

The CDR3 loop reads CASSYIPGGKNEQFF. Here the CDR3 DNA reads TGTGCCAGCAGCTACATTCCCGGGGGTAAAAATGAGCAGTTCTTC. The gene calls are TRBV3-1 and TRBJ2-1; tentative D call: TRBD2 (6 bases). This CDR3 has 15 residues. The V end was cut by 5 bases, the J end by 7 bases, with 18 bases between. Germline CDR1 reads LGHDT; CDR2 reads YNNKEL (reference sequence).

The V gene is TRBV4-1, the J gene TRBJ1-2, with a weak D call TRBD1 (6 bases). The CDR3 covers 15 residues. Germline V gene data show CDR1 as MGHRA and CDR2 as YSYEKL. Deletions cut 3 bases from V and 2 bases from J, with 13 bases between. The DNA for the CDR3 is TGCGCCAGCAGCCACGTCCCAGGGGCGAACTATGGCTACACCTTC. This encodes CASSHVPGANYGYTF.

The J gene is TRBJ2-5, the V gene TRBV20-1, with a weak D call TRBD2 (6 bases). V was trimmed by 0 bases and J by 5 bases, leaving 13 bases between them. CDR3 size: 14 residues. Germline V gives CDR1 DFQATT, CDR2 SNEGSKA (reference sequence). CDR3 protein: CSARDVASVETQYF. In nucleotides, the CDR3 is TGCAGTGCTAGAGATGTGGCTAGCGTGGAGACCCAGTACTTC.

The chain is built from TRBV5-5 and TRBJ2-7, with a possible D match to TRBD2 (6 bases). Germline CDR1 SGHKS, CDR2 YYEKEE (reference sequence). The V end was cut by 6 bases, the J end by 1 base, with 17 bases between. This CDR3 is 15 amino acids long. CDR3 residues: CASTVWGGGSYEQYF. In DNA form, the CDR3 reads TGTGCCAGCACCGTATGGGGCGGAGGGTCCTACGAGCAGTACTTC.

This rearrangement joins TRBV6-2 or TRBV6-3 to TRBJ2-2; the match to TRBD2 covers 10 bases. Losses at the gene ends were 6 bases for V and 6 bases for J; bases not matched to a gene: 7. The CDR3 loop spans 15 amino acids. Germline values: CDR1 MNHEY, CDR2 SVGEGT. CDR3 in DNA: TGTGCCAGCAGCCACGGGACTAGCGTCGCCGGGGAGCTGTTTTTT. Translated: CASSHGTSVAGELFF.

DNA of the CDR3: TGTGCCAGCAGCACCCAATTCCGGGTCAGTAACTATGGCTACACCTTC. It codes for CASSTQFRVSNYGYTF. The chain joins TRBV7-9 to TRBJ1-2; D is ambiguous. CDR1 SEHNR and CDR2 FQNEAQ come from the germline V gene (reference sequence). CDR3 length: 16 amino acids. The V end lost 5 bases, the J end lost 1 base, and 17 bases lay between the germline ends.

This chain connects TRBV5-4 to TRBJ1-3; 10 bases are shared with TRBD1. Losses at the gene ends were 4 bases for V and 2 bases for J; bases not matched to a gene: 3. This CDR3 spans 15 amino acids. CDR1 and CDR2 from the germline V gene are SGHNT and YYREEE (reference sequence). The CDR3 region is CASSPGTGAGNTIYF. Written as DNA, the CDR3 is TGTGCCAGCAGCCCCGGGACAGGGGCTGGAAACACCATATATTTT.

Only one count was recorded for this clonotype. The CDR3 region has the DNA TGTGCCAGCAGTTTTATAGGGTTTGGAGACACCGGGGAGCTGTTTTTT. Its protein is CASSFIGFGDTGELFF. The chain links TRBV27 to TRBJ2-2; D unclear. The V end lost 3 bases, the J end lost 3 bases, and 14 bases lay between the germline ends. The CDR3 has 16 amino acids. Germline V gene data show CDR1 as MNHEY and CDR2 as SMNVEV (reference sequence).

This chain uses TRBV3-1 with TRBJ1-2; no firm D call. Germline V gives CDR1 LGHDT, CDR2 YNNKEL (reference sequence). The V gene lost 0 bases and the J gene lost 0 bases, with 8 bases spanning the gap. This CDR3 has 15 amino acids. CDR3 in DNA: TGTGCCAGCAGCCAAGACGGCGACTCTAACTATGGCTACACCTTC. Translating it yields CASSQDGDSNYGYTF.

The DNA for the CDR3 is TGTGCCAGCAGCCATCCCACGGAGAACTATGGCTACACCTTC. It codes for CASSHPTENYGYTF. The rearrangement joins TRBV7-9 to TRBJ1-2; D remains unclear. V was pared by 5 bases and J by 2 bases, with 12 bases between. The CDR3 runs 14 residues. CDR1 and CDR2 (germline): SEHNR, FQNEAQ (reference sequence). The full variable domain, completed using reference TRBV7-9 and TRBJ1-2, is DTGVSQNPRHKITKRGQNVTFRCDPISEHNRLYWYRQTLGQGPEFLTYFQNEAQLEKSRLLSDRFSAERPKGSFSTLEIQRTEQGDSAMYLCASSHPTENYGYTFGSGTRLTVV.

This chain connects TRBV27 to TRBJ1-1, with 8 bases aligning to TRBD1. The CDR3 is 14 residues long. Trimming removed 6 bases from V and 1 base from J; junction bases left unmatched: 4. CDR1 and CDR2 from the germline V gene are MNHEY and SMNVEV (reference sequence). CDR3 loop: CASRPGGENTEAFF. In DNA, the CDR3 is TGTGCCAGCAGACCAGGGGGCGAGAACACTGAAGCTTTCTTT.

The V gene is TRBV29-1, the J gene TRBJ2-7, with 9 bases lining up with TRBD1. Germline values: CDR1 SQVTM, CDR2 ANQGSEA. The V segment lost 6 bases and the J segment 1 base; nucleotides outside the gene matches: 10. The CDR3 consists of 15 residues. CDR3 residues: CSVAGTGTLSYEQYF. The CDR3 DNA reads as TGCAGCGTCGCCGGGACAGGGACCTTATCCTACGAGCAGTACTTC.

The rearrangement joins TRBV25-1 to TRBJ2-5; no reliable D call. CDR3 size: 12 residues. From germline, CDR1 is MGHDK and CDR2 SYGVNS. V lost 4 bases, J lost 5 bases, and 8 bases lay in between. The chain's CDR3 is CASSAVLETQYF. In nucleotides, the CDR3 is TGTGCCAGCAGTGCGGTTCTCGAGACCCAGTACTTC.

This clonotype came up once. The genes are TRBV2 and TRBJ1-2; D might be TRBD1 (5 bases). The germline gives CDR1 SNHLY, CDR2 FYNNEI. V was pared by 8 bases and J by 4 bases, with 20 bases between. The CDR3 contains 15 residues. This CDR3 reads CASRRGLSHVYGYTF. CDR3 bases: TGTGCCAGCCGTCGGGGGTTAAGTCATGTCTATGGCTACACCTTC.

The chain carries TRBV7-2 and TRBJ2-7; a weak D match, TRBD1 (6 bases). With 3 bases removed from V and 4 bases from J, the gap between germline ends came to 13 bases. The CDR3 has 14 residues. Germline V gene lookup returns CDR1 SGHTA and CDR2 FQGNSA. In DNA form, the CDR3 reads TGTGCCAGCAGCTTTAGCCCAGGGGAATACGAGCAGTACTTC. The encoded protein is CASSFSPGEYEQYF. The full variable domain, rest sourced from reference TRBV7-2 and TRBJ2-7, is GAGVSQSPSNKVTEKGKDVELRCDPISGHTALYWYRQSLGQGLEFLIYFQGNSAPDKSGLPSDRFSAERTGGSVSTLTIQRTQQEDSAVYLCASSFSPGEYEQYFGPGTRLTVT.

For this clonotype: At one end the junction does not follow the germline gene, possibly because of a read error. The chain carries TRBV5-8 and TRBJ1-6, with TRBD1 identical over 10 bases. The germline CDR1 and CDR2 sequences are SGHTS and YDEGEE. The CDR3 length is 13 residues. The CDR3 loop reads CASSKEKTGTGDF. CDR3 sequence (DNA): TGTGCCAGCAGCAAAGAAAAAACCGGGACAGGGGACTTT.

V and J are TRBV6-5 and TRBJ1-1; 7 bases match TRBD1. Trimming at V came to 0 bases and at J to 0 bases, leaving 4 bases not matched to a gene. Germline lookup yields CDR1 MNHEY and CDR2 SVGAGI. The CDR3 covers 16 residues. The CDR3 bases are TGTGCCAGCAGTTACTCCCTACAGGGGTTGAACACTGAAGCTTTCTTT. Its translation is CASSYSLQGLNTEAFF.

This sequence joins TRBV28 and TRBJ2-7; possibly TRBD2 for D (7 bases). The germline V and J ends were trimmed by 7 bases and 6 bases, with 16 bases remaining between them. Per the germline V gene, CDR1 is MDHEN and CDR2 is SYDVKM. The CDR3 length is 13 residues. The DNA of the CDR3 is TGTGCCAGCACCATAAGGGGGGGGGCCGAGCAGTACTTC. Translated, it gives CASTIRGGAEQYF. The complete variable domain, with remaining parts taken from reference TRBV28 and TRBJ2-7, reads DVKVTQSSRYLVKRTGEKVFLECVQDMDHENMFWYRQDPGLGLRLIYFSYDVKMKEKGDIPEGYSVSREKKERFSLILESASTNQTSMYLCASTIRGGAEQYFGPGTRLTVT.

The rearrangement uses TRBV15 and TRBJ1-6; weak D call: TRBD1 (6 bases). Trimming removed 0 bases from V and 6 bases from J, with 12 bases in between. This CDR3 is built from 16 residues. Germline CDR1 LNHNV, CDR2 YYDKDF (reference sequence). The CDR3 bases are TGTGCCACCAGCAGAGAGGGGGCAGGACTTAATTCACCCCTCCACTTT. The encoded protein is CATSREGAGLNSPLHF.

The chain recombines TRBV19 with TRBJ2-5; TRBD2 aligns across 8 bases. The CDR3 consists of 17 residues. Trimming removed 5 bases from V and 5 bases from J; junction bases left unmatched: 16. Germline CDR1 is LNHDA and CDR2 is SQIVND (reference sequence). CDR3 region: CASSVLLAGGAGETQYF. DNA of the CDR3: TGTGCCAGTAGTGTACTACTAGCCGGGGGGGCCGGGGAGACCCAGTACTTC.

The rearrangement uses TRBV7-2 and TRBJ2-1; D possibly matches TRBD1 or TRBD2 (6 bases each). The ends were cut back, 3 bases at V and 8 bases at J, with 17 bases in the middle. Germline V lookup: CDR1 SGHTA, CDR2 FQGNSA. This CDR3 has 15 amino acids. As DNA, the CDR3 is TGTGCCAGCAGCTTGCTCCCCCTAGGGGGGCATGAGCAGTTCTTC. Its translation: CASSLLPLGGHEQFF. Supplemented by reference TRBV7-2 and TRBJ2-1, the full variable domain reads GAGVSQSPSNKVTEKGKDVELRCDPISGHTALYWYRQSLGQGLEFLIYFQGNSAPDKSGLPSDRFSAERTGGSVSTLTIQRTQQEDSAVYLCASSLLPLGGHEQFFGPGTRLTVL.

The V call is TRBV29-1, the J call TRBJ2-2, with 8 bases matching TRBD2. The CDR3 runs 12 residues. CDR1 and CDR2 from the germline V gene are SQVTM and ANQGSEA. The CDR3 loop is CTARAGGGELFF. As DNA, the CDR3 is TGCACGGCCCGGGCGGGGGGCGGGGAGCTGTTTTTT.

This rearrangement joins TRBV6-5 to TRBJ2-3; D ambiguous. V shed 5 bases and J shed 4 bases, with 10 bases lying between them. The CDR3 spans 13 residues. CDR1 and CDR2 (germline): MNHEY, SVGAGI. CDR3: CASSLGFADTQYF. The CDR3 bases are TGTGCCAGCAGTCTGGGGTTCGCAGATACGCAGTATTTT.

The chain links TRBV6-6 to TRBJ2-1; perhaps TRBD1 as D (5 bases). Germline-derived CDR1 and CDR2 are MNHNY and SVGAGI (reference sequence). Trimming pared 4 bases from V and 8 bases from J, leaving 9 bases between. This CDR3 has 12 amino acids. CDR3 sequence reads: CASSLGPDEQFF. In DNA, the CDR3 is TGTGCCAGCAGTTTGGGGCCGGATGAGCAGTTCTTC.

This chain links TRBV29-1 with TRBJ2-3; 7 nucleotides align to TRBD2. CDR3 size: 14 residues. CDR1 SQVTM and CDR2 ANQGSEA come from the germline V gene. Losses at the gene ends were 7 bases for V and 3 bases for J; bases not matched to a gene: 10. The CDR3 DNA follows: TGCAGCGCCGATGGCGGGAGAACGACAGATACGCAGTATTTT. This translates into CSADGGRTTDTQYF.

The genes are TRBV12-3 or TRBV12-4 and TRBJ2-3, with D maybe TRBD2 (5 bases). Trimming removed 6 bases at V and 4 bases at J, with 17 bases between. This CDR3 has 15 residues. The CDR3 nucleotides are TGTGCCAGCAGACTAGTTGGGCCCGGAGCAGATACGCAGTATTTT. Residues: CASRLVGPGADTQYF.

V usage is TRBV28 and J usage is TRBJ1-2; D is uncertain. CDR3 length equals 15 residues. Germline V gene lookup returns CDR1 MDHEN and CDR2 SYDVKM. Trimming removed 6 bases from V and 8 bases from J, with 22 bases in between. The CDR3 DNA follows: TGTGCCAGCAGCCTTATACCGGAGGGAAAGGGAGGCTACACCTTC. It specifies CASSLIPEGKGGYTF.

This rearrangement joins TRBV27 to TRBJ2-3; no reliable D call. CDR3 length equals 17 residues. CDR1 and CDR2 from the germline V gene are MNHEY and SMNVEV (reference sequence). V lost 0 bases, J lost 2 bases, and 15 bases lay in between. The CDR3 reads CASSLSRSSLFTDTQYF. CDR3 in DNA: TGTGCCAGCAGTTTATCTAGGAGTTCACTCTTCACAGATACGCAGTATTTT.

This chain uses TRBV10-3 with TRBJ2-7, with no clear D. This CDR3 has 15 residues. From germline, CDR1 is ENHRY and CDR2 SYGVKD. Trimming cost V 3 bases and J 0 bases, with 12 bases left between them. CDR3 in amino acids: CAISDMAGSSYEQYF. CDR3 sequence (DNA): TGTGCCATCAGTGACATGGCAGGTAGCTCCTACGAGCAGTACTTC.

The chain joins TRBV28 to TRBJ2-7, with 10 bases that match TRBD2. Germline trimming cut 5 bases from V and 7 bases from J; bases unmatched to any gene: 8. This CDR3 region has 14 residues. CDR1 and CDR2 from the germline V gene are MDHEN and SYDVKM. The CDR3 DNA reads as TGTGCCAGCAGTCCCGGACTAGCGGAGCTAGAGCAGTACTTC. This translates into CASSPGLAELEQYF.

The V and J genes are TRBV27 and TRBJ1-1; tentative D call: TRBD1 (5 bases). Trimming removed 4 bases at V and 3 bases at J, with 9 bases between. The CDR3 sequence is 13 residues long. The V gene's germline CDR1 is MNHEY and CDR2 SMNVEV (reference sequence). In nucleotides, the CDR3 is TGTGCCAGCAGTTGGGGACGGCACACTGAAGCTTTCTTT. It is translated as CASSWGRHTEAFF.

The J gene is TRBJ1-3, the V gene TRBV6-4, with D hard to call. V lost 8 bases and J lost 0, with 26 bases in between. This CDR3 contains 19 residues. Germline CDR1 reads MRHNA; CDR2 reads SNTAGT. The CDR3 here is CASAPIGPTKPSSGNTIYF. CDR3 sequence (DNA): TGTGCCAGCGCCCCCATAGGACCTACCAAACCAAGCTCTGGAAACACCATATATTTT.